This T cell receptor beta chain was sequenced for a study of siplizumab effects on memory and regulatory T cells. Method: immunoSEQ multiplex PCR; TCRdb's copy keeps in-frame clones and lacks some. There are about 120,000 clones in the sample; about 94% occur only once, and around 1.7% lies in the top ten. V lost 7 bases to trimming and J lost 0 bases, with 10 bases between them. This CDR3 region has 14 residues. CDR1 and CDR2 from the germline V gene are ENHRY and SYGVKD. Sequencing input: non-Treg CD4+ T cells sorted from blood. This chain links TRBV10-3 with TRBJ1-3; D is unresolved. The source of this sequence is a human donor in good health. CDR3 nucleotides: TGTGCCATCATTGACGGACGCTCTGGAAACACCATATATTTT. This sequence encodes CAIIDGRSGNTIYF.